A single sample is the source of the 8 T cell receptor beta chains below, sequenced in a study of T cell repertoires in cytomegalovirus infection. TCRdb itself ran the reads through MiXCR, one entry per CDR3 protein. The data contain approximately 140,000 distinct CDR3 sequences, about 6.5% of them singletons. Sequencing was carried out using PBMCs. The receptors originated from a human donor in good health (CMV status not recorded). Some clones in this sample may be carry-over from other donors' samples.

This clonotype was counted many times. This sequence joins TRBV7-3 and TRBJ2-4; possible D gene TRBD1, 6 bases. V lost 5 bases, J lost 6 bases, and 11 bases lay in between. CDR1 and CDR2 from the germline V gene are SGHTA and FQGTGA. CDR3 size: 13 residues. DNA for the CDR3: TGTGCCAGCAGCCTCTCCAGGGGAAACATTCAGTACTTC. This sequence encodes CASSLSRGNIQYF.

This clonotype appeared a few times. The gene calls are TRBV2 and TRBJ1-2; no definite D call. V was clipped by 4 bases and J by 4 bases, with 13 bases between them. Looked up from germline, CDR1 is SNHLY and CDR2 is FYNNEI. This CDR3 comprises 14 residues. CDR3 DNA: TGTGCCAGCAGTGTTGTTTCAGGATCCTATGGCTACACCTTC. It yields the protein CASSVVSGSYGYTF.

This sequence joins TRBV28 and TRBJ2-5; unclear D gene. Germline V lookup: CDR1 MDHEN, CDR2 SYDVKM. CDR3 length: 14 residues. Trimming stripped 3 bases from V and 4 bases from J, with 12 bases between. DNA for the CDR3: TGTGCCAGCAGTTTGTATAGGTCCCGAGAGACCCAGTACTTC. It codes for CASSLYRSRETQYF.

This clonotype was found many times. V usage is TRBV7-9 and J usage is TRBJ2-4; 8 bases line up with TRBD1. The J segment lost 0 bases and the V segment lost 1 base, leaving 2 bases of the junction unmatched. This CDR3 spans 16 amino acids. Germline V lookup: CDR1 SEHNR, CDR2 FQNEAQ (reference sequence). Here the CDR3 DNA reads TGTGCCAGCAGCTTAGAGGACAGGGAAGCCAAAAACATTCAGTACTTC. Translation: CASSLEDREAKNIQYF.

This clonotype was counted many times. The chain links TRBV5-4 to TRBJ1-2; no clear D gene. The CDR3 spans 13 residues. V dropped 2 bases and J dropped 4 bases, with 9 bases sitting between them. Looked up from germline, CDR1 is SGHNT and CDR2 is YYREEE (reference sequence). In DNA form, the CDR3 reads TGTGCCAGCAGCTTAGAAGCGAGCTATGGCTACACCTTC. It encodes CASSLEASYGYTF.

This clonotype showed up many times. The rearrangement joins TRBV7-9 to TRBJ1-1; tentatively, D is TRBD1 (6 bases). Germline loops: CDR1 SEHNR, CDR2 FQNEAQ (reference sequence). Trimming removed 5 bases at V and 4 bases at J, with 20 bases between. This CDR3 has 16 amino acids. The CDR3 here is CASSRTPGGYGTEAFF. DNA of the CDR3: TGTGCCAGCAGCCGGACCCCGGGGGGCTACGGCACTGAAGCTTTCTTT.

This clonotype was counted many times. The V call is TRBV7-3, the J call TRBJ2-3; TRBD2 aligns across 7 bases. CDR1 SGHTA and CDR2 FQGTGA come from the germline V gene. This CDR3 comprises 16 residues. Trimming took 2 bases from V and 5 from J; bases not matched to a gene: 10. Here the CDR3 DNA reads TGTGCCAGCAGCTTAGGAGCGGGGCGGCGGGGAGATACGCAGTATTTT. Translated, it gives CASSLGAGRRGDTQYF.

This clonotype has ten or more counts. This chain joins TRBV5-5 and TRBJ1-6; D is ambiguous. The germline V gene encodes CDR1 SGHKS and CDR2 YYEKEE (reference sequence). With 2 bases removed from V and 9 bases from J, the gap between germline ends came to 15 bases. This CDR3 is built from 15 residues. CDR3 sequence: CASSFESSRISPLHF. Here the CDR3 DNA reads TGTGCCAGCAGCTTTGAAAGCAGCCGGATTTCACCCCTCCACTTT.